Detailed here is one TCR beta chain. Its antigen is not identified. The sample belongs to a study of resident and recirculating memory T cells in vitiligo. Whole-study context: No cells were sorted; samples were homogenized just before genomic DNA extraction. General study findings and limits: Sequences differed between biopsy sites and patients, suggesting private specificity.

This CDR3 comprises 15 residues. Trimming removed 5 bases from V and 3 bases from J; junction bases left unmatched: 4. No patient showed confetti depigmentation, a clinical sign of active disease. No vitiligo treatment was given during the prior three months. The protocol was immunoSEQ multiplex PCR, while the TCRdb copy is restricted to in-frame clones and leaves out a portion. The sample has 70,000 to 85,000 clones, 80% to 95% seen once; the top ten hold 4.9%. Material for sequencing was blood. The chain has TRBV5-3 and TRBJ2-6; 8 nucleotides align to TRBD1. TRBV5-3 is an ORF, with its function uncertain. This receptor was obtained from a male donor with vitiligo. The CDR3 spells CARSLGQGGANVLTF. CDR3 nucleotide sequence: TGTGCCAGAAGTCTAGGACAGGGTGGGGCCAACGTCCTGACTTTC.